This T cell receptor (beta chain) derives from a study of blood T cell repertoires in COVID-19. Study at large: COVID-19 samples from acute and convalescent phases originated in the United States, Italy and Spain. PBMCs, B-cell-depleted T cells, or T cells provided the cDNA or gDNA that made up the material.

The length of the CDR3 is 17 residues. CDR1 is PRHDT and CDR2 is FYEKMQ in the germline V gene (reference sequence). The V and J ends lost 0 bases and 4 bases respectively, with 18 bases between them. Original methodology: Reference gene primer amplification gave estimated nucleated cell counts. Measured with immunoSEQ multiplex PCR; TCRdb has only the in-frame clones, and not every one. Clonal size and the V and J genes are those of that table, whereas D and trimming came from the DNA. The sample contains over 100,000 clones, around four fifths of which appear only once. The sequenced material came from peripheral blood. This chain links TRBV13 with TRBJ1-2, with unresolved D. The sequence was obtained from a woman aged 70-85 years with acute or convalescent COVID-19. CDR3 residues: CASSLGGRGATLYGYTF. The CDR3 DNA reads TGTGCCAGCAGCTTAGGGGGCCGGGGTGCTACACTCTATGGCTACACCTTC.